These 27 T cell receptor beta chains came from one sample sequenced in a study of cytomegalovirus exposure and HLA in healthy donors. TCRdb keeps only in-frame clones here, not all; method: immunoSEQ multiplex PCR. The sample lists around 150,000 clones; approximately 86% were seen once. Specimen: PBMCs. The receptors were gathered from a woman aged 18-35 years in good health and CMV-seronegative.

The genes are TRBV18 and TRBJ1-2; 7 bases match TRBD1. The CDR3 has 15 amino acids. Germline CDR1 reads KGHSH; CDR2 reads LQKENI. V lost 2 bases to trimming and J lost 3 bases; unmatched junction nucleotides: 6. The CDR3 is CASSPNWDSYYGYTF. The CDR3, as DNA: TGTGCCAGCTCACCAAACTGGGACAGCTACTATGGCTACACCTTC.

The chain uses TRBV6-5 and TRBJ1-1; 7 bases are shared with TRBD1. The junction had 7 bases not matched to a gene; V was cut back by 3 bases and J by 9 bases. CDR1 is MNHEY, CDR2 SVGAGI, per germline. The CDR3 consists of 13 residues. This CDR3 reads CASSYSGTAKAFF. CDR3 nucleotides: TGTGCCAGCAGTTATTCCGGGACAGCTAAAGCTTTCTTT.

This sequence joins TRBV14 and TRBJ1-2; tentatively, D is TRBD1 (6 bases). In germline, CDR1 is SGHDN, CDR2 FVKESK. The CDR3 consists of 17 residues. Trimming took off 4 bases at V and 3 bases at J, with 21 bases between the two ends. The CDR3 coding sequence is TGTGCCAGCAGCCCCCAAGGGCGAAAAACAGGGCACTATGGCTACACCTTC. It encodes CASSPQGRKTGHYGYTF.

The rearrangement joins TRBV6-6 to TRBJ1-4; D may be TRBD1 (6 bases). Trimming removed 6 bases at V and 8 bases at J, with 19 bases between. This CDR3 contains 15 residues. Germline CDR1 and CDR2: MNHNY and SVGAGI (reference sequence). DNA of the CDR3: TGTGCCAGCAGCAATCGGGGGGGCTTTGAAGAAAAACTGTTTTTT. This gives the protein CASSNRGGFEEKLFF.

The V and J genes are TRBV27 and TRBJ1-2, with TRBD1 matching over 7 bases. The trim removed 5 bases at V and 8 bases at J, leaving 11 bases unmatched. The germline V gene encodes CDR1 MNHEY and CDR2 SMNVEV (reference sequence). This CDR3 comprises 14 residues. The CDR3 loop reads CASSPITGDKGYTF. The CDR3 nucleotides are TGTGCCAGCAGTCCGATTACAGGGGATAAGGGCTACACCTTC.

The chain carries TRBV4-1 and TRBJ2-7; TRBD2 aligns across 8 bases. With 4 bases clipped from V and 7 bases from J, the junction kept 9 bases outside the gene matches. The CDR3 has 14 amino acids. Germline values: CDR1 MGHRA, CDR2 YSYEKL. The CDR3 sequence is CASSPAGAQREQYF. In nucleotides, the CDR3 is TGCGCCAGCAGCCCAGCGGGGGCCCAGCGGGAGCAGTACTTC.

This clone occurred a few times. The J gene is TRBJ2-7, the V gene TRBV2; TRBD1 aligns across 9 bases. CDR3 length: 15 amino acids. V trimming: 7 bases; J trimming: 5 bases; junction bases outside the gene matches: 12. Germline loops: CDR1 SNHLY, CDR2 FYNNEI. CDR3 residues: CASTKHRDRAHEQYF. The DNA for the CDR3 is TGTGCCAGCACCAAGCACCGGGACAGGGCCCACGAGCAGTACTTC.

The table lists this clone with a few counts. The gene calls are TRBV29-1 and TRBJ2-7, with D tentatively TRBD1 (6 bases). V dropped 6 bases and J dropped 2 bases, with 11 bases sitting between them. The CDR3 is made up of 12 amino acids. Germline V gene sequence: CDR1 SQVTM, CDR2 ANQGSEA. The CDR3 loop is CSVWTEAYEQYF. CDR3 coding DNA: TGCAGCGTGTGGACAGAGGCCTACGAGCAGTACTTC.

This chain uses TRBV5-1 with TRBJ1-1, with D hard to call. Per the germline V gene, CDR1 is SGHRS and CDR2 is YFSETQ. V was cut by 0 bases and J by 7 bases, with 7 bases left in between. This CDR3 spans 12 amino acids. The CDR3 nucleotides read TGCGCCAGCAGCTTGGAGGGAGTTGAAGCTTTCTTT. Protein: CASSLEGVEAFF.

The genes are TRBV6-5 and TRBJ1-2, with D perhaps TRBD1 (5 bases). In germline, CDR1 is MNHEY, CDR2 SVGAGI. With 7 bases removed from V and 2 bases from J, the gap between germline ends came to 14 bases. This CDR3 comprises 14 residues. The CDR3 here is CASKIMGGNYGYTF. CDR3 DNA: TGTGCCAGCAAAATCATGGGGGGGAACTATGGCTACACCTTC.

This rearrangement joins TRBV29-1 to TRBJ1-1; 12 nucleotides match TRBD1. Unmatched junction bases numbered 11, after V lost 6 bases and J lost 3 bases. The CDR3 spans 16 residues. Germline assignment: CDR1 SQVTM and CDR2 ANQGSEA. The CDR3 region has the DNA TGCAGCGTCCTGCCCGGGACAGGGGGCGAGCACACTGAAGCTTTCTTT. Translated: CSVLPGTGGEHTEAFF.

The chain uses TRBV5-1 and TRBJ1-4; D possibly corresponds to TRBD1 (5 bases). The germline gives CDR1 SGHRS, CDR2 YFSETQ. V was shortened by 4 bases and J by 5 bases, with 15 bases between the two germline ends. This CDR3 spans 15 amino acids. The CDR3 region is CASSHQTETNEKLFF. CDR3 nucleotides: TGCGCCAGCAGCCATCAGACAGAAACGAATGAAAAACTGTTTTTT.

CDR3 sequence: CASSMGRTGVLKDGYTF. As DNA, the CDR3 is TGTGCCAGTAGTATGGGGCGGACAGGCGTCCTTAAGGATGGCTACACCTTC. The chain combines TRBV19 with TRBJ1-2, with 7 nucleotides matching TRBD1. Germline V gene lookup returns CDR1 LNHDA and CDR2 SQIVND (reference sequence). With V trimmed by 3 bases and J by 6 bases, 16 bases remained unmatched. The CDR3 extends over 17 amino acids.

This clone was seen a few times. This sequence joins TRBV4-1 and TRBJ1-1; 8 positions agree with TRBD1. This CDR3 spans 13 amino acids. CDR1 MGHRA and CDR2 YSYEKL come from the germline V gene. After removal of 4 bases from V and 4 bases from J, the junction contained 2 bases not matched to a gene. DNA of the CDR3: TGCGCCAGCAGCCTTACAGGGGGCACTGAAGCTTTCTTT. Amino acid sequence: CASSLTGGTEAFF.

The rearrangement joins TRBV6-6 to TRBJ2-7, with 9 bases identical to TRBD1. This CDR3 is 15 amino acids long. CDR1 is MNHNY, CDR2 SVGAGI, per germline (reference sequence). V gave up 5 bases and J gave up 2 bases; unmatched junction bases: 7. Here the CDR3 reads CASSPPGQGPYEQYF. The CDR3, as DNA: TGTGCCAGCAGTCCCCCGGGACAGGGTCCCTACGAGCAGTACTTC.

J is TRBJ2-2 and V is TRBV6-5; D perhaps matches TRBD2 (5 bases). Trimming removed 6 bases at V and 7 bases at J, with 18 bases between. The CDR3 is 15 residues long. Germline CDR1 is MNHEY and CDR2 is SVGAGI. The chain's CDR3 is CASSDPRVLGGELFF. The CDR3 coding sequence is TGTGCCAGCAGCGACCCGAGGGTATTGGGCGGGGAGCTGTTTTTT.

V and J are TRBV6-1 and TRBJ2-3; D unclear. Trimming pared 1 base from V and 5 bases from J, leaving 19 bases between. Germline V gives CDR1 MNHNS, CDR2 SASEGT. This CDR3 region has 17 residues. In DNA, the CDR3 is TGTGCCAGCAGTGAAGTAGGCCACCCTGACTTAGGAGATACGCAGTATTTT. Translated, it gives CASSEVGHPDLGDTQYF.

The chain recombines TRBV29-1 with TRBJ1-1; 7 nucleotides align to TRBD1. This CDR3 is 14 amino acids long. Germline V gene data show CDR1 as SQVTM and CDR2 as ANQGSEA. The ends lost 7 bases at V and 0 bases at J; junction bases unmatched: 8. In DNA form, the CDR3 reads TGCAGCGGGCGGGACAGCCCAATGAACACTGAAGCTTTCTTT. This encodes CSGRDSPMNTEAFF.

The CDR3 sequence: CASSEPRGGGNEQFF. CDR3 DNA: TGTGCCAGCAGTGAACCTCGCGGGGGGGGGAATGAGCAGTTCTTC. This chain joins TRBV2 and TRBJ2-1; 9 bases are shared with TRBD2. Trimming cost V 2 bases and J 7 bases; bases outside gene matches: 6. CDR3 length equals 15 residues. Germline CDR1 is SNHLY and CDR2 is FYNNEI.

CDR3 coding DNA: TGTGCCAGCAGCCTCCAGGGCGCGGGAACTGGGGAGACCCAGTACTTC. It codes for CASSLQGAGTGETQYF. V usage is TRBV14 and J usage is TRBJ2-5; possible D gene TRBD2, 6 bases. The V and J ends lost 4 bases and 5 bases respectively, with 20 bases between them. Germline V lookup: CDR1 SGHDN, CDR2 FVKESK. The CDR3 totals 16 residues.

The rearrangement links TRBV5-1 to TRBJ1-4; 7 bases align to TRBD1. Germline CDR1 is SGHRS and CDR2 is YFSETQ. V trimming: 10 bases; J trimming: 3 bases; junction bases outside the gene matches: 6. This CDR3 is built from 13 residues. CDR3 sequence: CAGSTGPNEKLFF. The CDR3 region has the DNA TGCGCCGGTTCGACAGGGCCTAATGAAAAACTGTTTTTT.

The rearrangement uses TRBV5-5 and TRBJ1-2; D call uncertain. CDR1 is SGHKS and CDR2 is YYEKEE in the germline V gene (reference sequence). V was trimmed by 0 bases and J by 1 base, leaving 10 bases between them. The CDR3 sequence is 15 residues long. The CDR3 loop reads CASSLVPPVNYGYTF. CDR3 sequence (DNA): TGTGCCAGCAGCTTGGTACCCCCAGTTAACTATGGCTACACCTTC.

The J gene is TRBJ2-2, the V gene TRBV7-9; 12 positions agree with TRBD2. Germline trimming cut 5 bases from V and 3 bases from J; bases unmatched to any gene: 4. Per germline, CDR1 SEHNR and CDR2 FQNEAQ (reference sequence). The CDR3 is 16 amino acids. The CDR3 DNA sequence: TGTGCCAGCAGCCCAACTAGCGGGAGGTACACCGGGGAGCTGTTTTTT. Translated, it gives CASSPTSGRYTGELFF.

V is TRBV14 and J is TRBJ2-3, with D unresolved. Germline CDR1 SGHDN, CDR2 FVKESK. Trimming cost V 0 bases and J 5 bases, with 9 bases left between them. The CDR3 contains 14 residues. The CDR3 sequence: CASSQDPARDTQYF. CDR3 bases: TGTGCCAGCAGCCAAGATCCAGCGAGAGATACGCAGTATTTT.

The chain employs TRBV27 and TRBJ1-1; TRBD1 aligns across 7 bases. V dropped 5 bases and J dropped 1; count of bases not matched to a gene: 22. CDR3 length: 20 residues. CDR1 is MNHEY and CDR2 is SMNVEV in the germline V gene (reference sequence). The CDR3 nucleotides read TGTGCCAGCAGTCCTGGCGTGTTGTACAGGGGCGGAGAGGCGAACACTGAAGCTTTCTTT. It encodes CASSPGVLYRGGEANTEAFF.

The genes are TRBV7-8 and TRBJ1-2; 7 bases agree with TRBD1. The germline V gene has CDR1 SGHVS and CDR2 FQNEAQ. The CDR3 has 15 amino acids. With V trimmed by 2 bases and J by 6 bases, 9 bases remained unmatched. The CDR3 DNA reads as TGTGCCAGCAGCTTACCGTCAGGGGGATTGGATGGCTACACCTTC. It yields the protein CASSLPSGGLDGYTF.

The chain couples TRBV6-6 to TRBJ1-4; 9 nucleotides match TRBD1. This CDR3 has 14 amino acids. Germline trimming cut 6 bases from V and 11 bases from J; bases unmatched to any gene: 10. Germline lookup yields CDR1 MNHNY and CDR2 SVGAGI (reference sequence). The CDR3 reads CASSLGTGSTKLFF. Written as DNA, the CDR3 is TGTGCCAGCAGCTTGGGGACAGGGTCTACGAAACTGTTTTTT.